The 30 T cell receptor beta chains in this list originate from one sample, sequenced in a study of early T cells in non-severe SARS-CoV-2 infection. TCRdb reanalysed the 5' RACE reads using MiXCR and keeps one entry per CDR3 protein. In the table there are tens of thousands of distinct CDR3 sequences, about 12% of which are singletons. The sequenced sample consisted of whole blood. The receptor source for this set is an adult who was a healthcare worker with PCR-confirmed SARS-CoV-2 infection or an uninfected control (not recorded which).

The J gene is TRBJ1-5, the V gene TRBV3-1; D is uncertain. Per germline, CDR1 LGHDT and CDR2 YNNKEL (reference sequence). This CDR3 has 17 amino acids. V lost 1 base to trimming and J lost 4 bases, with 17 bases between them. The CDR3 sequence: CASSQVRTRVGNQPQHF. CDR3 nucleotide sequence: TGTGCCAGCAGCCAAGTTCGAACTAGGGTTGGGAATCAGCCCCAGCATTTT.

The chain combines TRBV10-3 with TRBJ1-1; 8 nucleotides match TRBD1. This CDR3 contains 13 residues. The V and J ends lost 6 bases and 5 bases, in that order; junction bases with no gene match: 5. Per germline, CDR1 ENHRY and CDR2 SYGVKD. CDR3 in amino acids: CAISTGGRTEAFF. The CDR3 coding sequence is TGTGCCATCAGCACAGGGGGAAGGACTGAAGCTTTCTTT.

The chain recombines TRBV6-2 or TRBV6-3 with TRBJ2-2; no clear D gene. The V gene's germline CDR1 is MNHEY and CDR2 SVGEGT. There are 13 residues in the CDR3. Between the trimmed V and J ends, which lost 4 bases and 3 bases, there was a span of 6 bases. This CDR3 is CASSWADTGELFF. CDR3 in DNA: TGTGCCAGCAGTTGGGCCGACACCGGGGAGCTGTTTTTT.

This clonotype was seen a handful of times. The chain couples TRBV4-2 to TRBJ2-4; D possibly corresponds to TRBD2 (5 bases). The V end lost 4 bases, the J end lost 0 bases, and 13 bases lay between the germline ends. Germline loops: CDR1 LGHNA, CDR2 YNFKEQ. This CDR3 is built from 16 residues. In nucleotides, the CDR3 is TGTGCCAGCAGCCGAGAAGGCGGGCTAGCCAAAAACATTCAGTACTTC. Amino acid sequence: CASSREGGLAKNIQYF.

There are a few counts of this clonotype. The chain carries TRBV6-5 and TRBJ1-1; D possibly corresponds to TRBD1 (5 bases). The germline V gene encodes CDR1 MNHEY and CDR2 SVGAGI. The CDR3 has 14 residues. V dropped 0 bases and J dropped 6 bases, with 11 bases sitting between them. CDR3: CASSYSAGPSEAFF. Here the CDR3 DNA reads TGTGCCAGCAGTTACTCGGCAGGGCCTTCTGAAGCTTTCTTT.

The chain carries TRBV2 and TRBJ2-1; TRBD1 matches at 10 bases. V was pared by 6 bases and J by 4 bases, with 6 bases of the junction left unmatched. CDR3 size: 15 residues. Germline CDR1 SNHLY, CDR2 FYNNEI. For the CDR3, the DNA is TGTGCCAGCAGCCGGGGACAGGGGACTTACAATGAGCAGTTCTTC. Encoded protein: CASSRGQGTYNEQFF.

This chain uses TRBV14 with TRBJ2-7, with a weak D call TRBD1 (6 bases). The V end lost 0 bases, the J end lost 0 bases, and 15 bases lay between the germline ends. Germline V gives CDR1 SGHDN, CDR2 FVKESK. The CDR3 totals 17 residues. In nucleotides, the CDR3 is TGTGCCAGCAGCCAAGATATTACAGGGCCTACCTCCTACGAGCAGTACTTC. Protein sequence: CASSQDITGPTSYEQYF.

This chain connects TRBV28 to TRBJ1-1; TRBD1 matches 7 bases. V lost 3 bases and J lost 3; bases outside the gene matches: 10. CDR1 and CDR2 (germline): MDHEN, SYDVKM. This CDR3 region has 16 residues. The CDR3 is CASSFPYTTGDTEAFF. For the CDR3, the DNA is TGTGCCAGCAGTTTCCCATACACCACAGGGGACACTGAAGCTTTCTTT.

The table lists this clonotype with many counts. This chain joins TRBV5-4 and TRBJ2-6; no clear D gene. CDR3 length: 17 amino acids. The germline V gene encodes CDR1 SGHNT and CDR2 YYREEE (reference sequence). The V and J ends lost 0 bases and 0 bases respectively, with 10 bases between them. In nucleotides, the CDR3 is TGTGCCAGCAGCTTGGGGGGAATCGCCTCTGGGGCCAACGTCCTGACTTTC. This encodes CASSLGGIASGANVLTF.

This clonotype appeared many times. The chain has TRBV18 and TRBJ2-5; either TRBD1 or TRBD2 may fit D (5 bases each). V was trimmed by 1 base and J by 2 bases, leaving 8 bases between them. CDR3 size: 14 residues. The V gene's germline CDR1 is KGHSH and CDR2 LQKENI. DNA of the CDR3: TGTGCCAGCTCACCACGGGGGAGACAAGAGACCCAGTACTTC. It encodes CASSPRGRQETQYF.

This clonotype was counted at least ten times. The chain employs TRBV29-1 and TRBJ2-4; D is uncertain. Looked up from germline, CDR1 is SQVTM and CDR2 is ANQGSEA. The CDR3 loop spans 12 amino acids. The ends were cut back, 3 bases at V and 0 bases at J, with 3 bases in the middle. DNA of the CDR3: TGCAGCGTTGATGTAGCCAAAAACATTCAGTACTTC. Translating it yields CSVDVAKNIQYF. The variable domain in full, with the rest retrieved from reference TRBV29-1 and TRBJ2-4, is SAVISQKPSRDICQRGTSLTIQCQVDSQVTMMFWYRQQPGQSLTLIATANQGSEATYESGFVIDKFPISRPNLTFSTLTVSNMSPEDSSIYLCSVDVAKNIQYFGAGTRLSVL.

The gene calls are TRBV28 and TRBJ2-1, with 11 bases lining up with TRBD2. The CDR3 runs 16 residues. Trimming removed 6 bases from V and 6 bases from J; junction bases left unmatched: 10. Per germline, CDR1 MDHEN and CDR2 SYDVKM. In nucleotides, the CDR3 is TGTGCCAGCAGACTATGGGCTAGCGGGAGGTTCAATGAGCAGTTCTTC. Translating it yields CASRLWASGRFNEQFF. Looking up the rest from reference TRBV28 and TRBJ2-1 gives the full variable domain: DVKVTQSSRYLVKRTGEKVFLECVQDMDHENMFWYRQDPGLGLRLIYFSYDVKMKEKGDIPEGYSVSREKKERFSLILESASTNQTSMYLCASRLWASGRFNEQFFGPGTRLTVL.

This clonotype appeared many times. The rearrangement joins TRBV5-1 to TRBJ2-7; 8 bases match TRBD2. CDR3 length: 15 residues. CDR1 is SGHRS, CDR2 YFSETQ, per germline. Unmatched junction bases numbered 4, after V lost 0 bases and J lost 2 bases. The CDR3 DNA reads TGCGCCAGCAGCTTGGAAGTAGCGGGAACCTACGAGCAGTACTTC. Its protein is CASSLEVAGTYEQYF. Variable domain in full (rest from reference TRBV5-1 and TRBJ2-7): KAGVTQTPRYLIKTRGQQVTLSCSPISGHRSVSWYQQTPGQGLQFLFEYFSETQRNKGNFPGRFSGRQFSNSRSEMNVSTLELGDSALYLCASSLEVAGTYEQYFGPGTRLTVT.

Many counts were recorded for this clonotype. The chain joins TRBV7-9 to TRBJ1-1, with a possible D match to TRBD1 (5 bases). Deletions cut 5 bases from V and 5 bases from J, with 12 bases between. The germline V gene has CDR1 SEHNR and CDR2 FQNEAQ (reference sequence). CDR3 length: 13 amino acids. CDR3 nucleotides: TGTGCCAGCAGCCCCCAAGGGGAAACTGAAGCTTTCTTT. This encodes CASSPQGETEAFF.

CDR3 sequence reads: CASSGTGGLWTEAFF. The DNA of the CDR3 is TGTGCCAGCAGCGGGACAGGGGGTCTATGGACTGAAGCTTTCTTT. This rearrangement joins TRBV5-5 to TRBJ1-1, with 11 bases identical to TRBD1. CDR1 and CDR2 from the germline V gene are SGHKS and YYEKEE (reference sequence). The trim removed 4 bases at V and 5 bases at J, leaving 7 bases unmatched. The CDR3 is 15 amino acids.

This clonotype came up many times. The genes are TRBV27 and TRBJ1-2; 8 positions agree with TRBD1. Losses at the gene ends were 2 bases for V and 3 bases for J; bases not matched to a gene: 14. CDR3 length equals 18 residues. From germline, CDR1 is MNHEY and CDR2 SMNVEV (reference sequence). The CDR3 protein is CASSLRTGNGLRDYGYTF. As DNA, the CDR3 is TGTGCCAGCAGTTTAAGGACAGGGAATGGCTTGAGGGACTATGGCTACACCTTC.

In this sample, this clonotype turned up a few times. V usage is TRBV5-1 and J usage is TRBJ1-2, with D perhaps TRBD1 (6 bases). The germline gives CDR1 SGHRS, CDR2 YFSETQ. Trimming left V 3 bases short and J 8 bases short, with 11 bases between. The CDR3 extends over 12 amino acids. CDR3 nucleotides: TGCGCCAGCAGCTCTACAGGGTTCGGCTACACCTTC. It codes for CASSSTGFGYTF.

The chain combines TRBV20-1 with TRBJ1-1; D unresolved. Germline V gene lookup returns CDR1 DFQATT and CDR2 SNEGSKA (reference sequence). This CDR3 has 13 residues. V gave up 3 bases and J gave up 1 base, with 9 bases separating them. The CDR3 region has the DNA TGCAGTGCTAGGCGACTGGGGAACACTGAAGCTTTCTTT. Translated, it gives CSARRLGNTEAFF.

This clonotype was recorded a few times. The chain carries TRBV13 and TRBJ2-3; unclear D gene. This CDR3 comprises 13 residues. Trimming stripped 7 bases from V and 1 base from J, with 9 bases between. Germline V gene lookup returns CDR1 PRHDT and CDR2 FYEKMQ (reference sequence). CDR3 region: CASMWTGTDTQYF. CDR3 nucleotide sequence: TGTGCCAGCATGTGGACCGGCACAGATACGCAGTATTTT.

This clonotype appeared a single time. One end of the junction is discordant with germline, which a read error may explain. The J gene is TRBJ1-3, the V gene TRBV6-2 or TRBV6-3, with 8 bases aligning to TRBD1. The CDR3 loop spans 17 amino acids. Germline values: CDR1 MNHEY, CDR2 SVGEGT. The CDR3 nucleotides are TGTGCCAGCAGTTACGCCGGACAGGGCTTCTCTGGAAACACTATATATTTT. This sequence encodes CASSYAGQGFSGNTIYF.

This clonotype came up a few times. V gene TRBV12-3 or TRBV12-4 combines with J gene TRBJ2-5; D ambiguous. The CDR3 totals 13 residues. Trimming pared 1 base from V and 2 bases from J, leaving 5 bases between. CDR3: CASSLVSQETQYF. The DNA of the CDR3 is TGTGCCAGCAGTTTAGTCTCTCAAGAGACCCAGTACTTC.

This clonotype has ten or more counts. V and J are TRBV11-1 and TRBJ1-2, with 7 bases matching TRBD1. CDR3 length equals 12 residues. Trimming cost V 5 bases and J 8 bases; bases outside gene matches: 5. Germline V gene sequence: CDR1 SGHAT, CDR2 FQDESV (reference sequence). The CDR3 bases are TGTGCCAGCAGCCCAAGGGGGCACGGCTACACCTTC. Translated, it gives CASSPRGHGYTF.

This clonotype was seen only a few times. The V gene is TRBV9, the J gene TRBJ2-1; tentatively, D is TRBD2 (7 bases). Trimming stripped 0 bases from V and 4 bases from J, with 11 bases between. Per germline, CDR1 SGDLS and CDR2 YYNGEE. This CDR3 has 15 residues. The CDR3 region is CASSVAGGPYNEQFF. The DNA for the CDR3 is TGTGCCAGCAGCGTAGCCGGGGGGCCTTACAATGAGCAGTTCTTC.

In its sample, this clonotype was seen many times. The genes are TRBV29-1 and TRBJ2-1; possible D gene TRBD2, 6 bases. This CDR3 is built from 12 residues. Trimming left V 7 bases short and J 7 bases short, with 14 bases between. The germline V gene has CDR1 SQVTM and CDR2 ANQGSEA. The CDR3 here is CSGRATGNEQFF. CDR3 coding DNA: TGCAGCGGGAGGGCCACGGGAAATGAGCAGTTCTTC.

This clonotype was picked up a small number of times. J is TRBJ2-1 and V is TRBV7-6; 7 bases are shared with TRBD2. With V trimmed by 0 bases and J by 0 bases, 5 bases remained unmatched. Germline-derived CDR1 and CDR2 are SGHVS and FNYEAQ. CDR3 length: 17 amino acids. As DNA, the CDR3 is TGTGCCAGCAGCTTAGCGTCGGGGGGAAGCTCCTACAATGAGCAGTTCTTC. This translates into CASSLASGGSSYNEQFF.

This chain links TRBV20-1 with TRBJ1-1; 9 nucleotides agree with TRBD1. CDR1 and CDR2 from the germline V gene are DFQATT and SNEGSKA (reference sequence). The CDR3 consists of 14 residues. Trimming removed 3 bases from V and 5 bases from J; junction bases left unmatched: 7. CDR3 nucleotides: TGCAGTGCTAGTTCGGGACAGGGCGATACTGAAGCTTTCTTT. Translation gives CSASSGQGDTEAFF.

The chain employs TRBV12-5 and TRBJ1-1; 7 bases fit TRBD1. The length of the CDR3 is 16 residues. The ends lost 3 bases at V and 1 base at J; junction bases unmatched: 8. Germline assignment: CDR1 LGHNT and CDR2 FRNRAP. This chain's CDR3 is CASGFSPGTENTEAFF. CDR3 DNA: TGTGCTAGTGGTTTTAGTCCCGGGACAGAGAACACTGAAGCTTTCTTT.

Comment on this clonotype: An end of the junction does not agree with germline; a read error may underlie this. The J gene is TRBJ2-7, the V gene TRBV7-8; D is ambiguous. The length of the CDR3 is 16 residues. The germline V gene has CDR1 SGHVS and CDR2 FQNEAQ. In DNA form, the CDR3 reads TGTGCCAGCAGCTTATCGGCCCTCCGGTCCTCCCACGAGCAGTACTTC. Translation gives CASSLSALRSSHEQYF.

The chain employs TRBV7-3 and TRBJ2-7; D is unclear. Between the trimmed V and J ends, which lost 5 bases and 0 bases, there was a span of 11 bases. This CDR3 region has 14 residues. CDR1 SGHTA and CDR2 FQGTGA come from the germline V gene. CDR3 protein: CASSPTRSSYEQYF. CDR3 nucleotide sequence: TGTGCCAGCAGCCCTACGCGGAGCTCCTACGAGCAGTACTTC.

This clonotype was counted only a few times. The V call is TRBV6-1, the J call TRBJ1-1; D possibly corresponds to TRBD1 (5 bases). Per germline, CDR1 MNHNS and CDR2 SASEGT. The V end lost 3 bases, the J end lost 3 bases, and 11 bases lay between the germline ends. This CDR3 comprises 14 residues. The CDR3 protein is CASSEIQGDTEAFF. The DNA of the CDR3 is TGTGCCAGCAGTGAGATCCAGGGCGACACTGAAGCTTTCTTT.